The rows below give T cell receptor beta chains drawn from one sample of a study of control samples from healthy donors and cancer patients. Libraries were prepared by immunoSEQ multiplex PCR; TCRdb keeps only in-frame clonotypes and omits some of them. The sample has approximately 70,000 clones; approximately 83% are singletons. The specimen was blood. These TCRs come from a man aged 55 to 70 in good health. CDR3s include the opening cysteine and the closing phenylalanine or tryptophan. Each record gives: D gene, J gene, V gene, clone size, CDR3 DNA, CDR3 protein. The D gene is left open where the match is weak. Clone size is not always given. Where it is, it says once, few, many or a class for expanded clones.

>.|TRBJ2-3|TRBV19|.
TGTGCCAGTAGTAGGCTAGCAGATAGCACAGATACGCAGTATTTT
CASSRLADSTDTQYF
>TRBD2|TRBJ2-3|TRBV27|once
TGTGCCAGCAGTCTCGGGACTAGCGGGAGGGACCCAGATACGCAGTATTTT
CASSLGTSGRDPDTQYF
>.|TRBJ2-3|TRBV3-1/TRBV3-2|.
TGTGCCAGCAGCCATGGGCTTAGCACAGATACGCAGTATTTT
CASSHGLSTDTQYF
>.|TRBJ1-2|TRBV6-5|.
TGTGCCAGCAGTATTCAGGGAATCGGCTATGGCTACACCTTC
CASSIQGIGYGYTF
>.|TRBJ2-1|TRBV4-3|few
TGCGCCAGCAGCCAAGACAACAGAGTCAATGAGCAGTTCTTC
CASSQDNRVNEQFF
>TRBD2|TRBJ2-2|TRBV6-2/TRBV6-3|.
TGTGCCAGCAGTTTTAGCGGGGTCCTGTCCGGGGAGCTGTTTTTT
CASSFSGVLSGELFF
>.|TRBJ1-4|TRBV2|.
TGTGCCAGCAGTGTGGAAAAGGATGAAAAACTGTTTTTT
CASSVEKDEKLFF
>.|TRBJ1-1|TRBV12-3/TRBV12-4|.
TGTGCCAGCAGTTTAGGGCAGCACACTGAAGCTTTCTTT
CASSLGQHTEAFF
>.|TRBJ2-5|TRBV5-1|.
TGCGCCAGCAGCTCCGTAGGGGGAACCCAAGAGACCCAGTACTTC
CASSSVGGTQETQYF
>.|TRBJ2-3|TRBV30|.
TGTGCCTGGAGTGTAGGTGGGCCCGATACGCAGTATTTT
CAWSVGGPDTQYF
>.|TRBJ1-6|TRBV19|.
TGTGCCAGTAGTATCGGCAGGGGAGGTTCACCCCTCCACTTT
CASSIGRGGSPLHF